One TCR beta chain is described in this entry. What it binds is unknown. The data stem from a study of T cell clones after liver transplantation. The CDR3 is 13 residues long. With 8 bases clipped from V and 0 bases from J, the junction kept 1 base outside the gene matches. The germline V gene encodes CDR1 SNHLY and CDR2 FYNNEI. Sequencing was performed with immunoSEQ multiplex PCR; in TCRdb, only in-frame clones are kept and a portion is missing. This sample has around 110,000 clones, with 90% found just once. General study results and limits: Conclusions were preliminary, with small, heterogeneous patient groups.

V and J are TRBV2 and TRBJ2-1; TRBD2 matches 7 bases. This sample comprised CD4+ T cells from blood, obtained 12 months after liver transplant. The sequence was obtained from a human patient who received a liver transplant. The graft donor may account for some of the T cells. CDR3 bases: TGTGCCAGCCGGGACTACTCCTACAATGAGCAGTTCTTC. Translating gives CASRDYSYNEQFF.